Reported below is one TCR beta chain. Only in-frame clones appear in the TCRdb table, and some are missing; sequencing was by immunoSEQ multiplex PCR. This table has about 170,000 clones, under 90% appearing once. This entry comes from a study of blood T cell repertoires in COVID-19. As for the study in general: The study drew acute and convalescent COVID-19 samples from the United States, Italy and Spain. Nucleic acid was either cDNA or gDNA, and it came from T cells, B-cell-depleted T cells, or PBMCs.

The source material was peripheral blood. This receptor was taken from a woman older than 75 with acute or convalescent COVID-19.

The CDR3, as DNA: TGCAGCGTTACGGGACTAGGGACCGGGGAGCTGTTTTTT. As protein: CSVTGLGTGELFF. The rearrangement links TRBV29-1 to TRBJ2-2, with 8 bases fitting TRBD2. Germline trimming cut 5 bases from V and 5 bases from J; bases unmatched to any gene: 4. Germline V gene lookup returns CDR1 SQVTM and CDR2 ANQGSEA. The CDR3 covers 13 residues.